A selection of T cell receptor beta chains follows, all from one sample in a study of blood T cell repertoires in COVID-19. The repertoire was sequenced with immunoSEQ multiplex PCR; TCRdb's copy has only in-frame clones and lacks some. The sample contains hundreds of thousands of clones, about 85% of which appear only once. Sequencing used peripheral blood. These receptors all stem from a woman between 18 and 29 years old with acute or convalescent COVID-19. CDR3s include the opening cysteine and the closing phenylalanine or tryptophan. D genes are given only for firm matches. Not every row has a clone size; where given, it reads once, few, many or a size class.

j_gene | v_gene | d_gene | abundance | CDR3nt | CDR3aa
TRBJ2-5 | TRBV6-6 | TRBD1 | NA | TGTGCCAGCAGTTATCCGGGACAGGTAGTGGGCGAGACCCAGTACTTC | CASSYPGQVVGETQYF
TRBJ1-1 | TRBV4-2 | NA | NA | TGTGCCAGCAGCCAAGGCAATCCCAACCGGGGGGCTTTCTTT | CASSQGNPNRGAFF
TRBJ1-6 | TRBV30 | TRBD1 | NA | TGTGCCTGGAACGCCGGACAGGGTAATTCACCCCTCCACTTT | CAWNAGQGNSPLHF
TRBJ1-3 | TRBV19 | NA | NA | TGTGCCAGTAGTAGCCAGGGCGCTTACTCTGGAAACACCATATATTTT | CASSSQGAYSGNTIYF
TRBJ1-5 | TRBV28 | NA | NA | TGTGCCAGCAGTTTAGGGTTTAGGGGTAATCAGCCCCAGCATTTT | CASSLGFRGNQPQHF
TRBJ1-2 | TRBV6-4 | TRBD1 | NA | TGTGCCAGCCTACTGGGTCAGGGGGCGGATTCTCTCGGCTACACCTTC | CASLLGQGADSLGYTF
TRBJ1-1 | TRBV19 | NA | once | TGTGCCAGTACCACAGGGAAAGTCACGAACACTGAAGCTTTCTTT | CASTTGKVTNTEAFF
TRBJ1-4 | TRBV6-5 | NA | NA | TGTGCCAGCACCCCGGACGGGGCAACTAATGAAAAACTGTTTTTT | CASTPDGATNEKLFF
TRBJ2-7 | TRBV5-1 | NA | NA | TGCGCCAGCAGCCTTGGGGGGACAGCCTCCTACGAGCAGTACTTC | CASSLGGTASYEQYF
TRBJ1-1 | TRBV2 | NA | NA | TGTGCCAGCAGCTCGGTTACTGAAGCTTTCTTT | CASSSVTEAFF
TRBJ2-1 | TRBV20-1 | TRBD1 | NA | TGCAGTGCCAGTGGAGCAGGGGGCCTTGGGGGAAATGAGCAGTTCTTC | CSASGAGGLGGNEQFF
TRBJ1-5 | TRBV18 | TRBD1 | NA | TGTGCCAGCTCACCGGGACAGGATAAAGTTCAGCCCCAGCATTTT | CASSPGQDKVQPQHF
TRBJ1-5 | TRBV3-1/TRBV3-2 | NA | NA | TGTGCCAGCAGCCGAGAGGGAGGCAATCAGCCCCAGCATTTT | CASSREGGNQPQHF
TRBJ1-5 | TRBV5-5 | NA | NA | TGTGCCAGCAGTAGTTGGTCCTTCGGTAGCAATCAGCCCCAGCATTTT | CASSSWSFGSNQPQHF
TRBJ1-2 | TRBV28 | TRBD1 | NA | TGTGCCAGCACCCTTATGGGACAGGGGGCGGGTGGCTACACCTTC | CASTLMGQGAGGYTF
TRBJ1-5 | TRBV28 | NA | NA | TGTGCCAGCAGCCGGACGGACTATAGCAATCAGCCCCAGCATTTT | CASSRTDYSNQPQHF
TRBJ1-1 | TRBV27 | NA | NA | TGTGCCAGCAGTCCCCAAAGGATGGGCAGGGCAGCTTTCTTT | CASSPQRMGRAAFF
TRBJ1-6 | TRBV3-1/TRBV3-2 | TRBD1 | once | TGTGCCAGCAGCCCATGGACAGGGGAGGATTCACCCCTCCACTTT | CASSPWTGEDSPLHF
TRBJ2-7 | TRBV27 | NA | once | TGTGCCAGCAGTCCCTCCGGGTCCTCCTACGAGCAGTACTTC | CASSPSGSSYEQYF